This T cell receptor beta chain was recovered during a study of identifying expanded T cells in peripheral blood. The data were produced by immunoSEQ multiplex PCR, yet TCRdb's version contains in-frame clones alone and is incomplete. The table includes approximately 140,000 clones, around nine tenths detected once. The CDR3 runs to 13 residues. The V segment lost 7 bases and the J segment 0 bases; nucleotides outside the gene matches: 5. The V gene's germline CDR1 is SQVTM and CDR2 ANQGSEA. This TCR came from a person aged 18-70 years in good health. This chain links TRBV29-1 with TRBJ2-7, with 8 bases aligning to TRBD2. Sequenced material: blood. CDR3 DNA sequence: TGCAGCGCGCGGGAGGCCGGCTCCTACGAGCAGTACTTC. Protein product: CSAREAGSYEQYF.